This TCR beta chain is drawn from a study of blood T cells in healthy people across ages. The CDR3 totals 17 residues. V was shortened by 0 bases and J by 0 bases, with 13 bases between the two germline ends. Germline lookup yields CDR1 SGHRS and CDR2 YFSETQ. Through a sample-barcoded 5' primer and a J-beta primer mix, a second PCR was run for roughly 6 to 11 cycles. TCRdb passed the 5' RACE reads through MiXCR, listing each CDR3 protein once. The data contain 600,000 to 800,000 distinct CDR3 sequences, under 25% of them singletons. The rearrangement links TRBV5-1 to TRBJ2-1; TRBD1 is a possible D gene (6 bases). Sequencing was performed on blood. The receptor's source is an older man in good health. The CDR3 nucleotides read TGCGCCAGCAGCTTGGGGGGGACATTGAGCTCCTACAATGAGCAGTTCTTC. Amino acid sequence: CASSLGGTLSSYNEQFF.